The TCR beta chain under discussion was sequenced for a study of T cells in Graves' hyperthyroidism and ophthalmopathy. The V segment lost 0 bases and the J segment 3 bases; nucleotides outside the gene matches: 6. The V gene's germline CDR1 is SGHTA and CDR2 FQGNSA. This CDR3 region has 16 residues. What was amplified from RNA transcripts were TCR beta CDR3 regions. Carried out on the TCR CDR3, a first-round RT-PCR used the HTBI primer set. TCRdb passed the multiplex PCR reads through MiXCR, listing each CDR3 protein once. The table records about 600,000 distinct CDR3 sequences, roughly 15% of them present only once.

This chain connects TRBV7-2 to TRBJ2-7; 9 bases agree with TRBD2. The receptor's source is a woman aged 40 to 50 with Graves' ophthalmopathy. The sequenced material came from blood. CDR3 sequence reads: CASSLAGSGSFYEQYF. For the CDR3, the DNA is TGTGCCAGCAGCTTAGCGGGTAGCGGGAGCTTCTACGAGCAGTACTTC.